The TCR beta chain under discussion was sequenced for a study of blood T cell repertoires in COVID-19. Study details: Acute-phase and convalescent COVID-19 samples originated in the United States, Italy and Spain. From T cells, B-cell-depleted T cells, or PBMCs came the material, which was cDNA or gDNA.

Trimming shortened V by 0 bases and J by 7 bases, and 13 bases separated the two germline ends. The germline CDR1 and CDR2 sequences are MGHRA and YSYEKL. The CDR3 spans 15 residues. How the authors handled the data: Amplification of reference gene primers was used by the study to estimate nucleated cell counts. Method: immunoSEQ multiplex PCR; TCRdb's copy keeps in-frame clones and lacks some. That table supplies the V and J calls and clone size; D and trimming were determined from the DNA. The profile shows about 190,000 clones, about 88% of them singletons. The J gene is TRBJ1-5, the V gene TRBV4-1, with D possibly being TRBD1 (6 bases). This sequence was found in a man aged 30 to 39 with acute or convalescent COVID-19. Sequenced input: peripheral blood. The chain's CDR3 is CASSQEGAVRQPQHF. The CDR3 region has the DNA TGCGCCAGCAGCCAAGAGGGGGCAGTAAGGCAGCCCCAGCATTTT.